One and the same sample provided the 18 T cell receptor beta chains below, sequenced in a study of shared clonotypes between healthy human individuals. TCRdb's copy holds only in-frame clones and misses some; the assay was immunoSEQ multiplex PCR. The sample yields over 2 million clones, about 95% seen once. Naive-designated CD8 cells lacked CD45RO, were positively enriched for CCR7, and omitted terminally differentiated effector memory CD45RA+ cells. The sequenced material came from naive CD8+ T cells sorted from blood. The source of these receptors is a young man in good health.

V gene TRBV10-1 combines with J gene TRBJ2-5; D is undetermined. Trimming removed 3 bases from V and 5 bases from J, with 13 bases in between. The CDR3 is 14 residues long. Per germline, CDR1 WNHNN and CDR2 SYGVQD (reference sequence). Here the CDR3 reads CASSDNPEAETQYF. CDR3 bases: TGCGCCAGCAGTGATAACCCCGAGGCGGAGACCCAGTACTTC.

The rearrangement joins TRBV27 to TRBJ2-7, with 13 bases fitting TRBD2. V dropped 6 bases and J dropped 0; count of bases not matched to a gene: 14. The CDR3 covers 19 residues. Germline-derived CDR1 and CDR2 are MNHEY and SMNVEV (reference sequence). The CDR3 loop reads CASSPLGTSGVFNSYEQYF. The CDR3 DNA reads as TGTGCCAGCAGCCCTTTAGGGACTAGCGGGGTCTTCAACTCCTACGAGCAGTACTTC.

The J gene is TRBJ1-1, the V gene TRBV19, with 7 bases aligning to TRBD1. The CDR3 is 14 amino acids. The junction had 2 bases not matched to a gene; V was cut back by 1 base and J by 3 bases. Germline CDR1 is LNHDA and CDR2 is SQIVND (reference sequence). This chain's CDR3 is CASSIGQGYTEAFF. The CDR3 coding sequence is TGTGCCAGTAGTATAGGACAGGGTTACACTGAAGCTTTCTTT.

The chain has TRBV6-5 and TRBJ1-1, with a possible D match to TRBD1 (5 bases). The CDR3 extends over 14 amino acids. CDR1 and CDR2 from the germline V gene are MNHEY and SVGAGI. The ends were cut back, 3 bases at V and 0 bases at J, with 8 bases in the middle. This CDR3 reads CASSYDSMNTEAFF. The CDR3 DNA sequence: TGTGCCAGCAGTTATGACAGCATGAACACTGAAGCTTTCTTT.

The chain couples TRBV9 to TRBJ2-1, with 7 bases matching TRBD2. CDR1 and CDR2 from the germline V gene are SGDLS and YYNGEE. The CDR3 runs to 17 residues. The V segment lost 1 base and the J segment 2 bases; nucleotides outside the gene matches: 9. As DNA, the CDR3 is TGTGCCAGCAGCGTATTCCCCACGGGACTAACCTACAATGAGCAGTTCTTC. Amino acids: CASSVFPTGLTYNEQFF.

About this clone: The sample contains more than one DNA sequence encoding this CDR3. The CDR3 here is CASSSNTEAFF. DNA of the CDR3: TGTGCCAGCAGTTCCAACACTGAAGCTTTCTTT. The chain combines TRBV27 with TRBJ1-1; D gene ambiguous. This CDR3 comprises 11 residues. V gave up 4 bases and J gave up 2 bases, with 2 bases separating them. Germline assignment: CDR1 MNHEY and CDR2 SMNVEV (reference sequence).

This clone came up once. The chain recombines TRBV11-2 with TRBJ1-4, with D maybe TRBD1 (5 bases). CDR3 length: 14 residues. The V gene's germline CDR1 is SGHAT and CDR2 FQNNGV. Trimming took off 5 bases at V and 8 bases at J, with 15 bases between the two ends. The CDR3 loop reads CASSPGARVEKLFF. In nucleotides, the CDR3 is TGTGCCAGCAGCCCTGGGGCCAGGGTGGAAAAACTGTTTTTT. Drawing the rest from reference TRBV11-2 and TRBJ1-4, the complete variable domain is EAGVAQSPRYKIIEKRQSVAFWCNPISGHATLYWYQQILGQGPKLLIQFQNNGVVDDSQLPKDRFSAERLKGVDSTLKIQPAKLEDSAVYLCASSPGARVEKLFFGSGTQLSVL.

This chain links TRBV27 with TRBJ2-5; TRBD2 aligns across 12 bases. Germline loops: CDR1 MNHEY, CDR2 SMNVEV (reference sequence). V dropped 6 bases and J dropped 5; count of bases not matched to a gene: 4. The CDR3 is 14 amino acids. CDR3 region: CASRPSGGAETQYF. For the CDR3, the DNA is TGTGCCAGCAGACCTAGCGGGGGGGCGGAGACCCAGTACTTC.

The CDR3 DNA is TGTGCCAGCAGTTGGACAAGTGGTGATCATGAAAAACTGTTTTTT. It is translated as CASSWTSGDHEKLFF. This chain links TRBV28 with TRBJ1-4, with a weak D call TRBD1 (5 bases). The V gene's germline CDR1 is MDHEN and CDR2 SYDVKM. The CDR3 covers 15 residues. Trimming pared 4 bases from V and 6 bases from J, leaving 15 bases between.

This chain uses TRBV5-4 with TRBJ2-7, with TRBD2 identical over 8 bases. There are 14 residues in the CDR3. V shed 0 bases and J 6 bases; nucleotides not matched to a gene: 5. Looked up from germline, CDR1 is SGHNT and CDR2 is YYREEE (reference sequence). Written as DNA, the CDR3 is TGTGCCAGCAGCTTGGGGCTAGCGGGTCCCGAGCAGTACTTC. This gives the protein CASSLGLAGPEQYF. Looking up the rest from reference TRBV5-4 and TRBJ2-7 gives the full variable domain: ETGVTQSPTHLIKTRGQQVTLRCSSQSGHNTVSWYQQALGQGPQFIFQYYREEENGRGNFPPRFSGLQFPNYSSELNVNALELDDSALYLCASSLGLAGPEQYFGPGTRLTVT.

The V and J genes are TRBV15 and TRBJ1-2, with a possible D match to TRBD1 (5 bases). The CDR3 extends over 16 amino acids. The germline V and J ends were trimmed by 0 bases and 0 bases, with 11 bases remaining between them. Germline CDR1 LNHNV, CDR2 YYDKDF (reference sequence). CDR3 protein: CATSRDSGTTNYGYTF. The CDR3 DNA sequence: TGTGCCACCAGCAGAGATTCAGGGACGACTAACTATGGCTACACCTTC.

This rearrangement joins TRBV7-8 to TRBJ2-7; D is undetermined. CDR1 is SGHVS and CDR2 is FQNEAQ in the germline V gene. The CDR3 contains 15 residues. V was clipped by 1 base and J by 2 bases, with 12 bases between them. CDR3 protein: CASSLGRARTYEQYF. The CDR3 nucleotides are TGTGCCAGCAGCTTAGGCCGAGCGAGGACCTACGAGCAGTACTTC.

This clone was picked up one time. This CDR3 is CSVEERLQETQYF. The CDR3 DNA reads as TGCAGCGTTGAAGAGAGGTTACAAGAGACCCAGTACTTC. The chain joins TRBV29-1 to TRBJ2-5; D is ambiguous. The germline CDR1 and CDR2 sequences are SQVTM and ANQGSEA. The ends were cut back, 0 bases at V and 2 bases at J, with 7 bases in the middle. CDR3 length: 13 amino acids.

This chain links TRBV2 with TRBJ2-7; 7 nucleotides match TRBD2. The CDR3 loop spans 13 amino acids. Germline CDR1 SNHLY, CDR2 FYNNEI. Trimming took 6 bases from V and 4 from J; bases not matched to a gene: 6. CDR3 nucleotides: TGTGCCAGCAGCCGGGGGAGGGCATACGAGCAGTACTTC. It translates to CASSRGRAYEQYF.

The chain joins TRBV30 to TRBJ1-1, with D possibly being TRBD1 (5 bases). There are 13 residues in the CDR3. Germline values: CDR1 GTSNPN, CDR2 SVGIG (reference sequence). V lost 4 bases, J lost 4 bases, and 13 bases lay in between. The CDR3 nucleotides are TGTGCCTGGAAAGTGGACAAGCGCACTGAAGCTTTCTTT. Protein: CAWKVDKRTEAFF.

As to this clone: The same CDR3 also results from other DNA sequences found in this sample. The J gene is TRBJ2-7, the V gene TRBV7-2, with 12 positions matching TRBD2. Losses at the gene ends were 4 bases for V and 4 bases for J; bases not matched to a gene: 2. CDR1 and CDR2 (germline): SGHTA, FQGNSA. The CDR3 spans 14 residues. In DNA form, the CDR3 reads TGTGCCAGCAGCTCCGGGACTAGCGGGTACGAGCAGTACTTC. As protein: CASSSGTSGYEQYF. Drawing the rest from reference TRBV7-2 and TRBJ2-7, the complete variable domain is GAGVSQSPSNKVTEKGKDVELRCDPISGHTALYWYRQSLGQGLEFLIYFQGNSAPDKSGLPSDRFSAERTGGSVSTLTIQRTQQEDSAVYLCASSSGTSGYEQYFGPGTRLTVT.

The chain carries TRBV5-6 and TRBJ2-3; 11 bases line up with TRBD2. Unmatched junction bases numbered 4, after V lost 0 bases and J lost 4 bases. CDR1 is SGHDT and CDR2 is YYEEEE in the germline V gene. CDR3 length: 16 amino acids. This CDR3 reads CASSLGLAGLADTQYF. The CDR3 nucleotides are TGTGCCAGCAGCTTGGGACTAGCGGGACTTGCAGATACGCAGTATTTT.

Only a few counts were recorded for this clone. Other DNA sequences of this sample code for an identical CDR3. This chain links TRBV2 with TRBJ2-7, with 7 bases identical to TRBD2. Germline CDR1 SNHLY, CDR2 FYNNEI. CDR3 length: 13 residues. J lost 0 bases, V lost 6 bases, and 2 bases had no gene match. The CDR3 spells CASSAGDSYEQYF. DNA of the CDR3: TGTGCCAGCAGCGCGGGGGACTCCTACGAGCAGTACTTC.